The TCR beta chain described here comes from a study of blood T cell repertoires in COVID-19. Across the whole study: Collection of acute and convalescent COVID-19 samples took place in the United States, Italy and Spain.

Participants, roughly 18 to 89 years old, spanned approximately 25 US areas. Clinical histories supplied by participants themselves formed the basis of cohort assignment. This clone was observed a single time. The CDR3 sequence is 16 residues long. Trimming removed 6 bases from V and 7 bases from J; junction bases left unmatched: 11. In germline, CDR1 is WNHNN, CDR2 SYGVQD (reference sequence). Assay: immunoSEQ multiplex PCR; the TCRdb copy retains only in-frame clones and omits some. The repertoire has approximately 220,000 clones, around 83% of them found once; the top ten carry approximately 6.2%. The sequenced sample consisted of PBMCs or T cells enriched from blood (not recorded which). The clonotype comes from a woman aged 40 to 49 who had recovered from COVID-19. The rearrangement uses TRBV10-1 and TRBJ2-1; 11 bases align to TRBD2. The CDR3 region has the DNA TGCGCCAGCAGCCCCCAACTAGCGGGAGATTCGAATGAGCAGTTCTTC. Translation gives CASSPQLAGDSNEQFF.